This T cell receptor beta chain was recorded in a study of CD8 T cells in Susac syndrome. CDR3 length: 16 residues. Germline CDR1 SGHDN, CDR2 FVKESK. Trimming stripped 2 bases from V and 7 bases from J, with 18 bases between. TCR beta sequences were obtained from blood CD8+ and CD4+ T cells. Negative isolation yielded CD4+ and CD8+ T cells, and FACS enriched TEMRA cells. RNA amounts of about 0.5 to 1 ug underwent reverse transcription with random hexamers. The authors amplified TCR beta CDR3 across 54 Vbeta and 13 Jbeta using immunoSEQ multiplex PCR. TCRdb called the immunoSEQ multiplex PCR reads again in MiXCR, with one record for every CDR3 protein. There are roughly 170,000 distinct CDR3 sequences in the sample; approximately 93% occur only once, and around 0.1% lies in the top ten.

Specimen: CD4+ T cells from PBMCs. The receptor comes from a human donor with multiple sclerosis. The genes are TRBV14 and TRBJ2-1; D is perhaps TRBD2 (6 bases). CDR3 protein: CASSQFEAGGWNEQFF. The CDR3 DNA follows: TGTGCCAGCAGCCAATTCGAAGCGGGCGGTTGGAATGAGCAGTTCTTC.